These 32 T cell receptor beta chains came from one sample sequenced in a study of shared clonotypes between healthy human individuals (dated by TCRdb to 2018 to 2021). The library was prepared using the immunoSEQ multiplex PCR assay. Held by TCRdb, this immuneACCESS table contains in-frame sequences only and omits some clones. Under half of the omission traces to an unresolved V gene where checked; the cause of the rest is unknown. Recorded for this sample are more than 500,000 clones; approximately 95% of them occurred a single time. In total, the top ten clones hold under 0.065% of the sample. Input material: naive CD4+ T cells sorted from blood. The meaning of the sample's cell subset or site label: CD45RA+ positively selected. Receptor source: a woman aged 25 to 39 in good health.

V is TRBV5-1 and J is TRBJ2-7; no firm D call. Germline V CDR1 and CDR2: SGHRS, YFSETQ. Trimming took off 5 bases at V and 0 bases at J, with 9 bases between the two ends. This CDR3 comprises 13 residues. CDR3 region: CASSNTNSYEQYF. In DNA form, the CDR3 reads TGCGCCAGCAGTAACACCAACTCCTACGAGCAGTACTTC.

The gene calls are TRBV5-6 and TRBJ1-2; D is uncertain. CDR1 is SGHDT and CDR2 is YYEEEE in the germline V gene. The CDR3 is 15 residues long. V was trimmed by 4 bases and J by 2 bases, leaving 15 bases between them. CDR3 sequence (DNA): TGTGCCAGCAGCCCCCTTCAGACACCAAACTATGGCTACACCTTC. Protein: CASSPLQTPNYGYTF.

The rearrangement joins TRBV5-1 to TRBJ2-1, with D possibly being TRBD2 (6 bases). V dropped 3 bases and J dropped 4 bases, with 14 bases sitting between them. Germline CDR1 SGHRS, CDR2 YFSETQ. The CDR3 extends over 15 amino acids. The CDR3 sequence is CASSSGGPMYNEQFF. CDR3 sequence (DNA): TGCGCCAGCAGCTCCGGAGGGCCAATGTACAATGAGCAGTTCTTC. Filled out from reference TRBV5-1 and TRBJ2-1, the complete variable domain reads KAGVTQTPRYLIKTRGQQVTLSCSPISGHRSVSWYQQTPGQGLQFLFEYFSETQRNKGNFPGRFSGRQFSNSRSEMNVSTLELGDSALYLCASSSGGPMYNEQFFGPGTRLTVL.

The chain couples TRBV5-6 to TRBJ1-2, with TRBD1 as a possible D gene (5 bases). The CDR3 spans 14 residues. V lost 4 bases and J lost 8, with 18 bases in between. CDR1 is SGHDT, CDR2 YYEEEE, per germline. The CDR3 reads CASSPQTVPWGYTF. For the CDR3, the DNA is TGTGCCAGCAGCCCCCAGACAGTACCCTGGGGCTACACCTTC.

The chain has TRBV5-1 and TRBJ2-1; 12 bases align to TRBD2. CDR1 and CDR2 from the germline V gene are SGHRS and YFSETQ. The CDR3 sequence is 14 residues long. With 1 base clipped from V and 10 bases from J, the junction kept 3 bases outside the gene matches. This CDR3 reads CASSLTSGRIEQFF. The CDR3 bases are TGCGCCAGCAGCTTGACTAGCGGGAGGATCGAGCAGTTCTTC.

The chain combines TRBV10-3 with TRBJ1-1; 9 positions agree with TRBD1. The CDR3 covers 13 residues. Trimming took 7 bases from V and 4 from J; bases not matched to a gene: 4. Germline CDR1 ENHRY, CDR2 SYGVKD. DNA of the CDR3: TGTGCCATCACCGCGGACAGGGGCACTGAAGCTTTCTTT. Encoded protein: CAITADRGTEAFF.

This rearrangement joins TRBV29-1 to TRBJ1-6; D not resolved. V dropped 5 bases and J dropped 7 bases, with 12 bases sitting between them. The CDR3 loop spans 13 amino acids. CDR1 is SQVTM and CDR2 is ANQGSEA in the germline V gene. This CDR3 reads CSVLSEVNSPLHF. The CDR3 nucleotides read TGCAGCGTTCTTTCAGAAGTAAATTCACCCCTCCACTTT.

This clone was detected once. V usage is TRBV7-9 and J usage is TRBJ1-1; 9 bases align to TRBD1. V gave up 6 bases and J gave up 2 bases; unmatched junction bases: 7. In germline, CDR1 is SEHNR, CDR2 FQNEAQ (reference sequence). The CDR3 consists of 15 residues. The CDR3, as DNA: TGTGCCAGCAGAACCGGACAGGGGATTAACACTGAAGCTTTCTTT. The encoded protein is CASRTGQGINTEAFF.

This clone showed up just once. The genes are TRBV29-1 and TRBJ1-1; TRBD1 matches at 10 bases. The CDR3 has 12 amino acids. Germline V gives CDR1 SQVTM, CDR2 ANQGSEA. The junction had 4 bases not matched to a gene; V was cut back by 7 bases and J by 5 bases. The DNA for the CDR3 is TGCAGCGGGACAGGGGGAAGGACTGAAGCTTTCTTT. It encodes CSGTGGRTEAFF.

This clone has just one count. The genes are TRBV18 and TRBJ1-5; D is ambiguous. CDR1 and CDR2 (germline): KGHSH, LQKENI. The CDR3 extends over 14 amino acids. V was shortened by 4 bases and J by 4 bases, with 11 bases between the two germline ends. The CDR3 sequence: CASSLSRSNQPQHF. CDR3 DNA sequence: TGTGCCAGCTCACTGTCTAGGTCTAATCAGCCCCAGCATTTT.

V usage is TRBV28 and J usage is TRBJ2-7; maybe TRBD2 (6 bases). The CDR3 runs to 13 residues. V lost 5 bases, J lost 3 bases, and 11 bases lay in between. Germline-derived CDR1 and CDR2 are MDHEN and SYDVKM. The DNA for the CDR3 is TGTGCCAGCAGTCACGGGACTTACTACGAGCAGTACTTC. Protein: CASSHGTYYEQYF.

This clone is a singleton in its sample. Here the CDR3 DNA reads TGTGCCAGCTCACTTAGACAGGGGGGGACTGAAGCTTTCTTT. Its protein product is CASSLRQGGTEAFF. The chain links TRBV18 to TRBJ1-1; 9 bases are a match to TRBD1. Unmatched junction bases numbered 5, after V lost 4 bases and J lost 5 bases. Germline-derived CDR1 and CDR2 are KGHSH and LQKENI. The CDR3 runs 14 residues.

The rearrangement joins TRBV29-1 to TRBJ1-1; D perhaps matches TRBD1 (6 bases). This CDR3 comprises 14 residues. Germline V CDR1 and CDR2: SQVTM, ANQGSEA. Trimming cost V 6 bases and J 5 bases, with 19 bases left between them. Here the CDR3 reads CSVQARLGGTEAFF. In nucleotides, the CDR3 is TGCAGCGTGCAAGCTCGTTTAGGGGGGACTGAAGCTTTCTTT.

This chain connects TRBV27 to TRBJ2-1; D gene uncertain. This CDR3 has 15 amino acids. Germline V gene lookup returns CDR1 MNHEY and CDR2 SMNVEV (reference sequence). The V end was cut by 5 bases, the J end by 0 bases, with 11 bases between. The CDR3 loop reads CASSLQGISYNEQFF. Written as DNA, the CDR3 is TGTGCCAGCAGTCTCCAAGGGATCTCCTACAATGAGCAGTTCTTC.

V gene TRBV7-9 combines with J gene TRBJ2-7, with 10 bases identical to TRBD2. CDR1 is SEHNR and CDR2 is FQNEAQ in the germline V gene (reference sequence). CDR3 length: 17 residues. Unmatched junction bases numbered 10, after V lost 5 bases and J lost 0 bases. The CDR3 spells CASSPYFTSGTSYEQYF. The CDR3 DNA reads as TGTGCCAGCAGCCCCTATTTTACTAGCGGGACCTCCTACGAGCAGTACTTC.

This clone was observed a few times. The chain employs TRBV21-1 and TRBJ2-7. TRBV21-1 is flagged as a pseudogene. The CDR3 contains 12 residues. The CDR3 is CASRGSSSEQYF. The CDR3 nucleotides read TGTGCCAGCAGAGGGTCCTCTTCAGAGCAGTACTTC.

This sequence joins TRBV19 and TRBJ2-4; D is possibly TRBD2 (6 bases). The V and J ends lost 8 bases and 0 bases respectively, with 23 bases between them. The CDR3 extends over 18 amino acids. In germline, CDR1 is LNHDA, CDR2 SQIVND (reference sequence). The CDR3 DNA is TGTGCCAGTGGGAAATTGATTAGGCGGGAAGGAGCCAAAAACATTCAGTACTTC. Protein: CASGKLIRREGAKNIQYF.

This CDR3 is CASSPRTSTNNEQFF. Here the CDR3 DNA reads TGTGCCAGCAGCCCTCGGACTAGCACAAACAATGAGCAGTTCTTC. The chain uses TRBV7-3 and TRBJ2-1; TRBD2 matches at 8 bases. CDR3 length: 15 amino acids. J gave up 5 bases and V 5 bases, and 8 bases lay outside the gene matches. CDR1 is SGHTA, CDR2 FQGTGA, per germline.

This clone was observed a handful of times. This chain connects TRBV7-9 to TRBJ1-2, with D perhaps TRBD1 (5 bases). Germline V lookup: CDR1 SEHNR, CDR2 FQNEAQ (reference sequence). The CDR3 is made up of 16 amino acids. Trimming pared 1 base from V and 7 bases from J, leaving 19 bases between. The CDR3 DNA reads as TGTGCCAGCAGCTTAGGGGGCGCAGGGAATACGGGTGGCTACACCTTC. Translating gives CASSLGGAGNTGGYTF.

J is TRBJ1-2 and V is TRBV28, with 7 bases matching TRBD1. Trimming removed 8 bases from V and 5 bases from J; junction bases left unmatched: 5. Germline CDR1 is MDHEN and CDR2 is SYDVKM. The CDR3 is 12 amino acids. The chain's CDR3 is CASSGTDYGYTF. The CDR3 nucleotides are TGTGCCAGCTCGGGGACAGATTATGGCTACACCTTC.

The chain's CDR3 is CASSVGGNANTGELFF. The CDR3 bases are TGTGCCAGCAGCGTTGGCGGGAACGCGAACACCGGGGAGCTGTTTTTT. The rearrangement uses TRBV9 and TRBJ2-2, with D perhaps matching TRBD2 (6 bases). The germline V and J ends were trimmed by 2 bases and 0 bases, with 11 bases remaining between them. Per the germline V gene, CDR1 is SGDLS and CDR2 is YYNGEE. The CDR3 covers 16 residues.

This chain connects TRBV28 to TRBJ2-7; 7 bases are a match to TRBD1. CDR1 is MDHEN, CDR2 SYDVKM, per germline. V lost 2 bases, J lost 4 bases, and 8 bases stayed unmatched. The CDR3 sequence is 15 residues long. The CDR3 coding sequence is TGTGCCAGCAGTTTAGCCGACAGGGTTTTGTACGAGCAGTACTTC. This sequence encodes CASSLADRVLYEQYF.

The chain combines TRBV7-8 with TRBJ1-1, with D unclear. V was pared by 3 bases and J by 6 bases, with 14 bases between. Germline CDR1 and CDR2: SGHVS and FQNEAQ. This CDR3 has 14 amino acids. The DNA of the CDR3 is TGTGCCAGCAGCTTTACGACACCGTCGGCTGAAGCTTTCTTT. It translates to CASSFTTPSAEAFF.

Of note for this clone: In the same sample, other DNA sequences code for this CDR3. J is TRBJ1-2 and V is TRBV27; no firm D call. The CDR3 totals 13 residues. V was pared by 3 bases and J by 2 bases, with 7 bases between. The germline CDR1 and CDR2 sequences are MNHEY and SMNVEV (reference sequence). CDR3 amino acids: CASSLRENYGYTF. The CDR3 DNA reads TGTGCCAGCAGTTTGAGAGAGAACTATGGCTACACCTTC.

The chain recombines TRBV19 with TRBJ2-2; maybe TRBD2 (6 bases). This CDR3 spans 15 amino acids. The V end lost 2 bases, the J end lost 3 bases, and 10 bases lay between the germline ends. The germline CDR1 and CDR2 sequences are LNHDA and SQIVND (reference sequence). The CDR3 nucleotides read TGTGCCAGTAGTATACTTAGCGGACACACCGGGGAGCTGTTTTTT. As protein: CASSILSGHTGELFF.

The chain has TRBV5-1 and TRBJ2-3; D not resolved. CDR1 and CDR2 (germline): SGHRS, YFSETQ. V was cut by 2 bases and J by 4 bases, with 11 bases left in between. The CDR3 sequence is 14 residues long. The CDR3 bases are TGCGCCAGCAGCTTCCAGACTTACCCAGATACGCAGTATTTT. Translating gives CASSFQTYPDTQYF.

A note on this clone: The junction departs from germline at one end; a sequencing error may be responsible. The chain carries TRBV6-1 and TRBJ2-2; TRBD1 aligns across 11 bases. Germline V gene sequence: CDR1 MNHNS, CDR2 SASEGT. This CDR3 region has 17 residues. In DNA, the CDR3 is TGTGCCAGCAGCGAAGGCCGGACAGGGGGCGGTACCGGGGAGCTGTTTTTT. Its translation is CASSEGRTGGGTGELFF.

This sequence joins TRBV28 and TRBJ2-2; 12 bases line up with TRBD2. This CDR3 contains 19 residues. Per germline, CDR1 MDHEN and CDR2 SYDVKM. With V trimmed by 7 bases and J by 2 bases, 14 bases remained unmatched. The CDR3 loop is CASKTRVGLAGGNTGELFF. DNA for the CDR3: TGTGCCAGCAAAACGAGGGTGGGACTAGCGGGTGGAAACACCGGGGAGCTGTTTTTT.

The V gene is TRBV7-5, the J gene TRBJ1-1. TRBV7-5 is shown as a pseudogene. The CDR3 sequence is 17 residues long. CDR3 region: CVRSPSEGRGTNTEAFF. CDR3 DNA: TGTGTCAGAAGCCCCTCCGAGGGCAGAGGGACGAACACTGAAGCTTTCTTT.

The chain joins TRBV19 to TRBJ2-3; D possibly corresponds to TRBD2 (6 bases). Between the trimmed V and J ends, which lost 7 bases and 2 bases, there was a span of 13 bases. The CDR3 totals 14 residues. Looked up from germline, CDR1 is LNHDA and CDR2 is SQIVND (reference sequence). CDR3 sequence: CASKPAGLTDTQYF. CDR3 sequence (DNA): TGTGCCAGTAAGCCCGCGGGACTCACAGATACGCAGTATTTT.

V and J are TRBV28 and TRBJ2-5; D perhaps matches TRBD1 (6 bases). Matching the DNA end better, TRBJ2-7 makes the J call doubtful. The CDR3 is 14 amino acids. The germline V gene encodes CDR1 MDHEN and CDR2 SYDVKM. The CDR3 region is CATNNRVFPYEQYF. For the CDR3, the DNA is TGTGCCACCAATAACAGGGTTTTTCCCTACGAGCAGTACTTC.

The rearrangement links TRBV28 to TRBJ1-4; D unresolved. The CDR3 has 14 amino acids. Germline CDR1 is MDHEN and CDR2 is SYDVKM. The V and J ends lost 5 bases and 4 bases respectively, with 11 bases between them. CDR3 loop: CASSPMKNNEKLFF. The CDR3 region has the DNA TGTGCCAGCAGTCCCATGAAAAATAATGAAAAACTGTTTTTT. The whole variable domain, remainder taken from reference TRBV28 and TRBJ1-4, is DVKVTQSSRYLVKRTGEKVFLECVQDMDHENMFWYRQDPGLGLRLIYFSYDVKMKEKGDIPEGYSVSREKKERFSLILESASTNQTSMYLCASSPMKNNEKLFFGSGTQLSVL.